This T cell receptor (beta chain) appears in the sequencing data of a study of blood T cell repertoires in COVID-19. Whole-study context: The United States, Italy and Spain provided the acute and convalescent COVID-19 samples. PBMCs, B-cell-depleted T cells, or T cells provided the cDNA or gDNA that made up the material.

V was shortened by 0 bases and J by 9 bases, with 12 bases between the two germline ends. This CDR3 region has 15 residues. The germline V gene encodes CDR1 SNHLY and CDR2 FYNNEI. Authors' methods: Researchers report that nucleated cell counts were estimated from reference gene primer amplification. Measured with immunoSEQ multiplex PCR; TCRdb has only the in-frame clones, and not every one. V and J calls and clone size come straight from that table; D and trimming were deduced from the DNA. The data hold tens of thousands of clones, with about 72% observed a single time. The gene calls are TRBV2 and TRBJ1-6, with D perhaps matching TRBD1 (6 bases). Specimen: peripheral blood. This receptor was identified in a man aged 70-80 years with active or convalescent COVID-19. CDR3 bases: TGTGCCAGCAGTGAAGCCCCTAACAGGGCTTCACCCCTCCACTTT. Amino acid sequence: CASSEAPNRASPLHF.